This TCR beta chain was captured by sequencing in a study of T cell changes during pregnancy in multiple sclerosis (dated by TCRdb to about 2019). Study-wide context: In women with multiple sclerosis, the researchers looked at how the T cell repertoire shifted as pregnancy progressed.

Libraries were prepared through the immunoSEQ multiplex PCR assay. Drawn from immuneACCESS, this table holds only the in-frame rearrangements with V and J called that TCRdb kept. Clones are partly lost; checked studies trace under half to an unresolved V gene and leave the rest unexplained. The sample contains about 44,000 clones, about nine tenths of them found a single time. 0.45% to 0.6% of the sample belongs to the ten largest clones. Points on this clone: It has no known antigen specificity. No per-base quality is available; no much larger clone lies one base away.

The sample here was CD4+ T cells from peripheral blood mononuclear cells, taken in the third trimester of pregnancy. The TCR comes from a female donor with multiple sclerosis, enrolled in a pregnancy study.

The nucleotides are TGTGCCAGCAGCTTAGGACAGGCTAACTATGGCTACACCTTC. Its protein reads: CASSLGQANYGYTF. The chain was built from TRBV11-3 and TRBJ1-2; the D gene is possibly TRBD1, with 6 bases matching. Cut back by 1 base and 0 bases, the V and J ends lie 6 bases apart. The CDR3, from cysteine to phenylalanine, totals 14 residues. Only the CDR3 region is kept as DNA, spanning 42 bases read in frame from base 1. CDR1 SGHNT and CDR2 YENEEA are derived from the germline V gene.